This entry describes one TCR beta chain. This specimen comes from a study of T cell responses to AZD1222 COVID-19 vaccine. This CDR3 has 14 residues. V was clipped by 7 bases and J by 1 base, with 10 bases between them. Per the germline V gene, CDR1 is SGHDN and CDR2 is FVKESK. Generated by immunoSEQ multiplex PCR, the TCRdb table keeps only in-frame clones and is missing some. The sample has about 130,000 clones, roughly 92% seen once. Here the sequenced sample was peripheral blood, taken 28 days after the second AZD1222 dose. This chain uses TRBV14 with TRBJ2-2; weak D call: TRBD1 (5 bases). The receptor comes from an adult who received the AZD1222 COVID-19 vaccine. The CDR3 sequence: CASTLGQNTGELFF. The CDR3 coding sequence is TGTGCCAGCACGCTTGGACAGAACACCGGGGAGCTGTTTTTT.